This T cell receptor (beta chain) was documented in a study of cytomegalovirus exposure and HLA in healthy donors. Here immunoSEQ multiplex PCR was the method, and the copy in TCRdb shows in-frame clones only, minus some. Of 170,000 or so clones listed, around 81% are singletons. Germline loops: CDR1 MGHRA, CDR2 YSYEKL. The ends lost 0 bases at V and 7 bases at J; junction bases unmatched: 6. CDR3 length equals 15 residues. Sequenced material: PBMCs. The chain is built from TRBV4-1 and TRBJ2-7; TRBD1 matches at 10 bases. The clonotype was recovered from a woman between 18 and 30 years old in good health and CMV-seropositive. CDR3 bases: TGCGCCAGCAGCCAAGAGCGACAGGGGGCTGGTGAGCAGTACTTC. Protein: CASSQERQGAGEQYF.